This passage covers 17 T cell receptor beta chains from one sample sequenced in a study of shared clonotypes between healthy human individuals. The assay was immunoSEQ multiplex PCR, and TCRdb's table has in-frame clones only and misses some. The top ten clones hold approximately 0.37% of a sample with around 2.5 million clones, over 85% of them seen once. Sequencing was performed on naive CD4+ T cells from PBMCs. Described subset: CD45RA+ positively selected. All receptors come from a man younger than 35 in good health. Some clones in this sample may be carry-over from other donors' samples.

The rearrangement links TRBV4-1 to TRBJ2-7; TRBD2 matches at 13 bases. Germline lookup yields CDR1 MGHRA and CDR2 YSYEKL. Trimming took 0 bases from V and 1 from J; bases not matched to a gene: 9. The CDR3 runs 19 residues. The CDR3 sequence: CASSQDQQGGLAGSYEQYF. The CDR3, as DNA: TGCGCCAGCAGCCAAGATCAACAAGGGGGACTAGCGGGATCCTACGAGCAGTACTTC.

The CDR3 region has the DNA TGTGCCTGGAGCTCTTTGGGAGATACGCAGTATTTT. Its protein is CAWSSLGDTQYF. The chain recombines TRBV30 with TRBJ2-3; D is unclear. V was trimmed by 3 bases and J by 5 bases, leaving 9 bases between them. The CDR3 spans 12 residues. Germline CDR1 GTSNPN, CDR2 SVGIG (reference sequence). Full variable domain (rest looked up from reference TRBV30 and TRBJ2-3): SQTIHQWPATLVQPVGSPLSLECTVEGTSNPNLYWYRQAAGRGLQLLFYSVGIGQISSEVPQNLSASRPQDRQFILSSKKLLLSDSGFYLCAWSSLGDTQYFGPGTRLTVL.

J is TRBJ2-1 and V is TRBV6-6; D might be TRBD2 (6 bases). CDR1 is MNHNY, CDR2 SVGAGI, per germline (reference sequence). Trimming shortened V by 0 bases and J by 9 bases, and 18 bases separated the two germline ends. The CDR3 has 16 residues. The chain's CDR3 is CASSYSRDSPEGEQFF. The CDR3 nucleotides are TGTGCCAGCAGTTACTCCCGGGACTCCCCTGAGGGTGAGCAGTTCTTC.

CDR3 amino acids: CASSSTRFEGTEQYF. In DNA, the CDR3 is TGTGCCAGCAGCTCAACGAGGTTTGAAGGGACCGAGCAGTACTTC. The chain is built from TRBV11-2 and TRBJ2-7; D may correspond to TRBD1 or TRBD2 (5 bases each). Between the trimmed V and J ends, which lost 4 bases and 6 bases, there was a span of 19 bases. Germline values: CDR1 SGHAT, CDR2 FQNNGV. The CDR3 has 15 residues.

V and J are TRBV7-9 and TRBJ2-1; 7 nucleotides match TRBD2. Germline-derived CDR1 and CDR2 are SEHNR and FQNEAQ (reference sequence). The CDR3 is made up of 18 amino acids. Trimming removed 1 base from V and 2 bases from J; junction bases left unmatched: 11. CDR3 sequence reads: CASSLGSVAGVAYNEQFF. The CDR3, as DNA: TGTGCCAGCAGCTTAGGCAGTGTGGCGGGAGTGGCCTACAATGAGCAGTTCTTC.

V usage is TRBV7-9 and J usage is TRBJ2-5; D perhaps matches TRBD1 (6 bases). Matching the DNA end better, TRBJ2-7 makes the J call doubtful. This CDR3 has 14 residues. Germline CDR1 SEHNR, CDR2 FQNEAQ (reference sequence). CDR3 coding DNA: TGTGCCAGCAGCCCCACCACAGGGTTTTACGAGCAGTACTTC. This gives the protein CASSPTTGFYEQYF.

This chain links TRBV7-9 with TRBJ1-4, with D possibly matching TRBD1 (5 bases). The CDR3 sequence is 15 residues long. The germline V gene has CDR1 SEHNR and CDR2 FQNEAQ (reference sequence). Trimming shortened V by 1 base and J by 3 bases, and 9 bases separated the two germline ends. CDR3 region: CASSLVAGPNEKLFF. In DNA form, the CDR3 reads TGTGCCAGCAGCTTAGTCGCAGGGCCTAATGAAAAACTGTTTTTT. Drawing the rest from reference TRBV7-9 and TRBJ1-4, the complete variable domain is DTGVSQNPRHKITKRGQNVTFRCDPISEHNRLYWYRQTLGQGPEFLTYFQNEAQLEKSRLLSDRFSAERPKGSFSTLEIQRTEQGDSAMYLCASSLVAGPNEKLFFGSGTQLSVL.

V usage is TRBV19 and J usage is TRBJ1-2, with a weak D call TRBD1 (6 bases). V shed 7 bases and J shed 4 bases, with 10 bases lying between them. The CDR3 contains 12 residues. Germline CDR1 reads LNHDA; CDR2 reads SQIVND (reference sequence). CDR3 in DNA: TGTGCCAGTATGTCAGGGGTCTATGGCTACACCTTC. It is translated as CASMSGVYGYTF.

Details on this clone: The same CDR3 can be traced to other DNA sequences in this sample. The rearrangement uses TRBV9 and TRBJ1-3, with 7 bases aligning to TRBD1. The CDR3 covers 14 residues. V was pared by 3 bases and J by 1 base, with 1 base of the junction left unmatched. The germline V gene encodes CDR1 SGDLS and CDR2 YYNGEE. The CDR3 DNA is TGTGCCAGCAGCGCGACAGGGTCTGGAAACACCATATATTTT. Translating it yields CASSATGSGNTIYF.

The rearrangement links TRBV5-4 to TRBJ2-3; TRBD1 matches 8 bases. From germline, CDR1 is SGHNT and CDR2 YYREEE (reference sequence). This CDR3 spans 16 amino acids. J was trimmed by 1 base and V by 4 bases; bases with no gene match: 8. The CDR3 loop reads CASSQGASFGTDTQYF. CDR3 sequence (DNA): TGTGCCAGCAGCCAGGGGGCTAGTTTTGGCACAGATACGCAGTATTTT.

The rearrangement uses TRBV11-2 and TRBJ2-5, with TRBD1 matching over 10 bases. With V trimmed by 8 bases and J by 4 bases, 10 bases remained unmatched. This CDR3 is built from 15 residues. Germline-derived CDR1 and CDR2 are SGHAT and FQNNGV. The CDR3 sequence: CASGPTTGGSETQYF. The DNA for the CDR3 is TGTGCCAGCGGCCCCACGACAGGGGGCTCAGAGACCCAGTACTTC.

CDR3 nucleotide sequence: TGTGCCAGCAGCTTCTACAGGAGTTATACGCAGTATTTT. This sequence encodes CASSFYRSYTQYF. The rearrangement links TRBV11-1 to TRBJ2-3, with a weak D call TRBD1 (5 bases). This CDR3 has 13 amino acids. Trimming stripped 3 bases from V and 7 bases from J, with 11 bases between. CDR1 SGHAT and CDR2 FQDESV come from the germline V gene (reference sequence).

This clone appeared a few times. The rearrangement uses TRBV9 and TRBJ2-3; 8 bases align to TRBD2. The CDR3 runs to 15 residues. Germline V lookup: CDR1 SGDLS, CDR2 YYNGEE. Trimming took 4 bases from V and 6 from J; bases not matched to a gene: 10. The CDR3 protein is CASSPPGGVLDTQYF. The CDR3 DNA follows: TGTGCCAGCAGCCCGCCGGGGGGGGTTCTGGATACGCAGTATTTT.

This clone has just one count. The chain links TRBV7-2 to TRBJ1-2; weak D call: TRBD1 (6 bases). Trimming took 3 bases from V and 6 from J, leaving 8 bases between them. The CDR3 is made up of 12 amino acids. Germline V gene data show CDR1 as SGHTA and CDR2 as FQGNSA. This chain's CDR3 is CASSFDRNGYTF. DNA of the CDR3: TGTGCCAGCAGCTTTGACAGGAATGGCTACACCTTC.

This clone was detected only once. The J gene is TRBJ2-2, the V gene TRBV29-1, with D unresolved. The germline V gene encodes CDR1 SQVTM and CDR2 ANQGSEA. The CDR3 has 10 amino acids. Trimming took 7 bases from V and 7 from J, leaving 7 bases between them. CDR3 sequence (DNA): TGCAGCGCCCGCGGCGGGGAGCTGTTTTTT. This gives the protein CSARGGELFF.

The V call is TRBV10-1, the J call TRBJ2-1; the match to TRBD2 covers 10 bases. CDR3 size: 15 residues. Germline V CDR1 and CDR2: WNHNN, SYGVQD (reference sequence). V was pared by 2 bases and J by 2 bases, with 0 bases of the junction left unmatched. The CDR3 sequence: CASSETSGAYNEQFF. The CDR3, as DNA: TGCGCCAGCAGTGAGACTAGCGGGGCCTACAATGAGCAGTTCTTC.

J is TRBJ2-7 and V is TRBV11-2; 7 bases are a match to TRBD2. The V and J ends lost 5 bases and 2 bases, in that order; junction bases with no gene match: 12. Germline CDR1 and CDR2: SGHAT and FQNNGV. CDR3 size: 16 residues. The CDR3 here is CASSPIAGGLPYEQYF. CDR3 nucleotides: TGTGCCAGCAGCCCTATAGCGGGCGGTTTACCCTACGAGCAGTACTTC.